One sample yielded the 18 T cell receptor beta chains listed below, sequenced in a study of T cells after yellow fever vaccination. Via MiXCR, TCRdb re-called the 5' RACE reads, giving one row per CDR3 protein. The sample consists of 150,000 to 200,000 distinct CDR3 sequences, 6.2% of them appearing once. The sample here was CD4+ T cells sorted from PBMCs, taken on the day of the first yellow fever vaccination. All receptors derive from a man younger than 35 who received the YFV17D yellow fever vaccine.

In this sample, this clonotype turned up many times. This chain joins TRBV15 and TRBJ2-3, with a weak D call TRBD2 (6 bases). CDR3 length: 15 amino acids. CDR1 and CDR2 (germline): LNHNV, YYDKDF (reference sequence). Trimming took off 1 base at V and 2 bases at J, with 10 bases between the two ends. The CDR3 reads CATSRVSGNTDTQYF. DNA for the CDR3: TGTGCCACCAGCAGAGTTAGCGGTAACACAGATACGCAGTATTTT.

This clonotype was observed at least ten times. The chain couples TRBV7-2 to TRBJ1-2; D is perhaps TRBD1 (5 bases). This CDR3 contains 14 residues. The ends were cut back, 3 bases at V and 8 bases at J, with 16 bases in the middle. Germline assignment: CDR1 SGHTA and CDR2 FQGNSA. The CDR3: CASSFARESGGYTF. CDR3 nucleotide sequence: TGTGCCAGCAGCTTCGCCAGGGAATCGGGAGGCTACACCTTC.

There are many counts of this clonotype. The rearrangement uses TRBV5-1 and TRBJ2-3; D is undetermined. Deletions cut 4 bases from V and 6 bases from J, with 9 bases between. The CDR3 covers 12 residues. Per germline, CDR1 SGHRS and CDR2 YFSETQ. The CDR3 DNA reads TGCGCCAGCAGCCCTGACTGGGATACGCAGTATTTT. Its translation is CASSPDWDTQYF.

This clonotype was observed a few times. The chain joins TRBV5-1 to TRBJ2-7, with 9 bases lining up with TRBD2. V trimming: 10 bases; J trimming: 0 bases; junction bases outside the gene matches: 14. Germline V gives CDR1 SGHRS, CDR2 YFSETQ. The CDR3 sequence is 16 residues long. CDR3 in DNA: TGCGCCCACAAAAGGGTAGCGGGGGCTAACTCCTACGAGCAGTACGTC. Its translation: CAHKRVAGANSYEQYV.

Many counts were recorded for this clonotype. The genes are TRBV12-3 or TRBV12-4 and TRBJ2-5; D is perhaps TRBD1 (5 bases). The CDR3 is made up of 13 amino acids. The V and J ends lost 6 bases and 5 bases respectively, with 13 bases between them. CDR3 region: CASSQGNGETQYF. CDR3 DNA: TGTGCCAGCAGCCAGGGTAACGGGGAGACCCAGTACTTC.

This clonotype was picked up many times. The chain has TRBV7-2 and TRBJ2-1; the D gene is possibly TRBD2 (6 bases). Germline V lookup: CDR1 SGHTA, CDR2 FQGNSA. The length of the CDR3 is 14 residues. The V and J ends lost 7 bases and 2 bases respectively, with 12 bases between them. The CDR3 sequence: CASMGGRAYNEQFF. Here the CDR3 DNA reads TGTGCCAGCATGGGGGGACGAGCCTACAATGAGCAGTTCTTC.

The V gene is TRBV5-4, the J gene TRBJ2-1; no clear D. The V gene lost 7 bases and the J gene lost 5 bases, with 16 bases spanning the gap. The germline CDR1 and CDR2 sequences are SGHNT and YYREEE (reference sequence). The CDR3 is 14 residues long. CDR3 sequence (DNA): TGTGCCAGCCGCGCAGGTGGCCGTAACAATGAGCAGTTCTTC. The encoded protein is CASRAGGRNNEQFF.

In its sample, this clonotype was seen a few times. This chain links TRBV6-5 with TRBJ1-1; tentative D call: TRBD1 (6 bases). CDR1 and CDR2 (germline): MNHEY, SVGAGI. The V end was cut by 4 bases, the J end by 7 bases, with 16 bases between. CDR3 size: 14 residues. CDR3 DNA: TGTGCCAGCAGTTTCACAGGGTTATCCGTTGAAGCTTTCTTT. This translates into CASSFTGLSVEAFF.

This clonotype was counted at least ten times. This rearrangement joins TRBV12-3 or TRBV12-4 to TRBJ1-4; D remains unclear. CDR3 size: 13 residues. The ends were cut back, 4 bases at V and 7 bases at J, with 10 bases in the middle. The CDR3, as DNA: TGTGCCAGCAGTTGGGGTCAGGCTGAAAAACTGTTTTTT. Translating it yields CASSWGQAEKLFF.

This clonotype was seen at least ten times. The chain links TRBV5-1 to TRBJ2-1; possibly TRBD2 for D (5 bases). Trimming took off 7 bases at V and 5 bases at J, with 13 bases between the two ends. This CDR3 has 13 residues. Germline assignment: CDR1 SGHRS and CDR2 YFSETQ. This chain's CDR3 is CASAVSGNNEQFF. In DNA, the CDR3 is TGCGCCAGCGCCGTCTCCGGGAACAATGAGCAGTTCTTC.

The chain recombines TRBV4-2 with TRBJ2-5; 10 bases fit TRBD1. Unmatched junction bases numbered 5, after V lost 0 bases and J lost 4 bases. Germline-derived CDR1 and CDR2 are LGHNA and YNFKEQ. This CDR3 contains 16 residues. The CDR3 nucleotides read TGTGCCAGCAGCCAAGATCCGACAGGGGGCAGAGAGACCCAGTACTTC. Translated: CASSQDPTGGRETQYF.

A few counts support this clonotype. The chain is built from TRBV12-3 or TRBV12-4 and TRBJ2-1; 9 bases fit TRBD1. J was trimmed by 5 bases and V by 1 base; bases with no gene match: 6. CDR3 length: 16 residues. The CDR3 region is CASSLGWDREDNEQFF. The CDR3 DNA follows: TGTGCCAGCAGTTTAGGTTGGGACAGGGAAGACAATGAGCAGTTCTTC.

This clonotype turned up a few times. V and J are TRBV29-1 and TRBJ1-4; D gene ambiguous. The CDR3 is 14 amino acids. The germline V and J ends were trimmed by 1 base and 6 bases, with 12 bases remaining between them. The germline CDR1 and CDR2 sequences are SQVTM and ANQGSEA. CDR3 sequence reads: CSVEGSSVHEKLFF. DNA for the CDR3: TGCAGCGTTGAAGGGTCGTCAGTCCATGAAAAACTGTTTTTT.

This clonotype was picked up many times. This chain joins TRBV4-3 and TRBJ2-2; D gene uncertain. The length of the CDR3 is 15 residues. V was shortened by 4 bases and J by 1 base, with 10 bases between the two germline ends. From germline, CDR1 is LGHNA and CDR2 YSLEER. The CDR3 loop is CASSLLLGNTGELFF. In DNA, the CDR3 is TGCGCCAGCAGCCTTCTTTTGGGGAACACCGGGGAGCTGTTTTTT.

This clonotype occurred many times. The rearrangement links TRBV6-1 to TRBJ2-5, with 14 bases aligning to TRBD2. Germline-derived CDR1 and CDR2 are MNHNS and SASEGT. The CDR3 length is 17 residues. With 6 bases clipped from V and 3 bases from J, the junction kept 9 bases outside the gene matches. CDR3 amino acids: CASSPAPGLAGEETQYF. The CDR3 DNA reads TGTGCCAGCAGCCCAGCCCCGGGACTAGCGGGGGAAGAGACCCAGTACTTC.

This clonotype was seen at least ten times. The V call is TRBV21-1, the J call TRBJ1-1; the table's TRBD1 call for D was not verified on the DNA. TRBV21-1 is tagged as a pseudogene. This CDR3 contains 16 residues. The CDR3 region has the DNA TGTGCCAGCAGCATGCACCCAGGGGGGCCGAACACTGAAGCTTTCTTT. As protein: CASSMHPGGPNTEAFF.

This clonotype was picked up a small number of times. The chain has TRBV7-6 and TRBJ2-3; 9 bases align to TRBD2. CDR1 SGHVS and CDR2 FNYEAQ come from the germline V gene. V was pared by 4 bases and J by 4 bases, with 12 bases of the junction left unmatched. The CDR3 runs 17 residues. CDR3 sequence reads: CASSSHWRRGGSDTQYF. In nucleotides, the CDR3 is TGTGCCAGCAGCTCCCACTGGAGGCGGGGGGGCTCAGATACGCAGTATTTT. Full variable domain (missing parts from reference TRBV7-6 and TRBJ2-3): GAGVSQSPRYKVTKRGQDVALRCDPISGHVSLYWYRQALGQGPEFLTYFNYEAQQDKSGLPNDRFSAERPEGSISTLTIQRTEQRDSAMYRCASSSHWRRGGSDTQYFGPGTRLTVL.

This chain links TRBV7-2 with TRBJ2-3; possibly TRBD2 for D (7 bases). CDR1 is SGHTA and CDR2 is FQGNSA in the germline V gene. The CDR3 length is 16 residues. Trimming stripped 2 bases from V and 10 bases from J, with 22 bases between. The CDR3 sequence: CASSLNPPGGGAPQYF. The CDR3 nucleotides read TGTGCCAGCAGCTTAAACCCCCCTGGAGGGGGGGCTCCGCAGTATTTT.